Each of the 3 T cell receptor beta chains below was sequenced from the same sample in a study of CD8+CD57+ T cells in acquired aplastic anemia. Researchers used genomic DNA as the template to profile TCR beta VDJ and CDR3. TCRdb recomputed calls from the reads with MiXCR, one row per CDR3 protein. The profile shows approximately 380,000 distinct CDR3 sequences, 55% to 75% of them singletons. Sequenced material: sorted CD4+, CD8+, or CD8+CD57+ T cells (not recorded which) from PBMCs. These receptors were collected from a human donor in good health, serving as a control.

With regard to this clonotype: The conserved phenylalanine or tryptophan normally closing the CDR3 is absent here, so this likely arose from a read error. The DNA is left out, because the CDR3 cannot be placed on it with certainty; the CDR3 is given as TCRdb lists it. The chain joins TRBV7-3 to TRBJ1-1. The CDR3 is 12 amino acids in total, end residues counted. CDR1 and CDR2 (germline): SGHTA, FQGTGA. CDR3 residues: CAGSGNGAEACS.

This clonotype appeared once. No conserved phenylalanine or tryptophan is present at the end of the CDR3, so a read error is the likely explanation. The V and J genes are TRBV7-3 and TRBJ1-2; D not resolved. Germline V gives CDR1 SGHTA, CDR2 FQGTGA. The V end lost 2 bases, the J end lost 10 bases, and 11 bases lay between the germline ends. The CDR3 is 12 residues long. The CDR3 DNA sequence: TGTGCCAGCAGCTTAGACGGCCAAGACTACACCTAC. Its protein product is CASSLDGQDYTY.

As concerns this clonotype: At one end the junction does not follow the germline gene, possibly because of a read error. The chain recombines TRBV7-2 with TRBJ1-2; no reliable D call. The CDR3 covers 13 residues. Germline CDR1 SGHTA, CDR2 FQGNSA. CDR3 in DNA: TGTGCCAGCAGCTTACCACAAAACACTGGCTCCACCTTC. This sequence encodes CASSLPQNTGSTF.